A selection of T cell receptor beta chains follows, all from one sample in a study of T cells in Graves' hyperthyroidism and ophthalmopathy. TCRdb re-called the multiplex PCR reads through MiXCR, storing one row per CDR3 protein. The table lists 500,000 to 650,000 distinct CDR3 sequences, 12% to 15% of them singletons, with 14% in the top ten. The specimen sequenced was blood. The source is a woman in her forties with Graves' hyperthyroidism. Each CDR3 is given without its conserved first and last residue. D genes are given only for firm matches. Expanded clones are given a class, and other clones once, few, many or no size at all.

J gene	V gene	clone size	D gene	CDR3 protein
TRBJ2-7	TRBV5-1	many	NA	ASRPGGASDSYEQY
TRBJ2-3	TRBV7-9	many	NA	ASSLGRHRDTDTQY
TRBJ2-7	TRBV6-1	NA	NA	ASALTASYGQY
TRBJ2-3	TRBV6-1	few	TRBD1	ASSEGIGRDRVSDTQY
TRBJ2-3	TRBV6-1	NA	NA	ASPKWGEQTDTQY
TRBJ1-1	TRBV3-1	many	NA	ASSQGNGNTEAF
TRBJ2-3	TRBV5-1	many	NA	ASRRETSTDTQY
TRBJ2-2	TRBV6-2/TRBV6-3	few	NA	ASSWGSDTGELF
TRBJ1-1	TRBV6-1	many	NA	ASSYGGRDTEAF
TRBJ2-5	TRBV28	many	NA	ASSFVGGQETQY
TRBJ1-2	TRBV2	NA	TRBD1	ASSVRTGRLYGYT
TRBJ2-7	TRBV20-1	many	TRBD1	SARAGTGSYEQY
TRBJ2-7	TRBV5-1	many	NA	ASSLSSGPDYEQY
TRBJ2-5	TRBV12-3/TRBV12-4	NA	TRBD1	ASSCPGTGDETQY
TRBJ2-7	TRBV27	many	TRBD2	ASSVGLAGLYEQY
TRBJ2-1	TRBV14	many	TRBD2	ASSGLAGGLDEQF
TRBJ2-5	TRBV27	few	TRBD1	ASSAWDSQETQY
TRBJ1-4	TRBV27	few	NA	ASRPGGEIEKLF
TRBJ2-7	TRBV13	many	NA	ASSFDAASYEQY